The 10 T cell receptor beta chains listed next were all sequenced from one sample in a study of monozygotic twins with inflammatory bowel disease. Reprocessing the 5' RACE reads, TCRdb reports a single entry for every CDR3 protein and omits DNA. The table lists fewer than 350,000 distinct CDR3 sequences. The sequenced sample was blood. The origin of the receptors is a human donor with ulcerative colitis or Crohn's disease, or a healthy co-twin of an affected twin (not recorded which).

J is TRBJ2-1 and V is TRBV5-1; TCRdb designates TRBD2, a call that cannot be tested without DNA. CDR1 is SGHRS and CDR2 is YFSETQ in the germline V gene. This CDR3 has 15 amino acids. CDR3 sequence reads: CASSLEGLAGGEQFF.

V and J are TRBV20-1 and TRBJ2-7; no DNA is available, so the TRBD2 call from TCRdb remains unchecked. The germline V gene has CDR1 DFQATT and CDR2 SNEGSKA (reference sequence). This CDR3 comprises 13 residues. CDR3 residues: CSARQGGLYEQYF.

The genes are TRBV20-1 and TRBJ1-1. The CDR3 covers 15 residues. The germline V gene encodes CDR1 DFQATT and CDR2 SNEGSKA (reference sequence). The CDR3 loop reads CSARELERWDTEAFF.

V is TRBV12-3 or TRBV12-4 and J is TRBJ1-5; no DNA is available, so the TRBD1 call from TCRdb remains unchecked. The CDR3 runs to 13 residues. The CDR3 is CATTGSGNQPQHF.

The chain joins TRBV5-1 to TRBJ2-1; TCRdb reports TRBD2, a call that lacks DNA to check it against. The V gene's germline CDR1 is SGHRS and CDR2 YFSETQ. This CDR3 has 14 residues. The chain's CDR3 is CASSETSGGREQFF.

The chain combines TRBV4-2 with TRBJ2-7. Germline CDR1 is LGHNA and CDR2 is YNFKEQ. The CDR3 runs 15 residues. CDR3 sequence: CASSQDLSPSNEQYF.

The chain joins TRBV7-3 to TRBJ2-1; TCRdb picks TRBD1, but there is no DNA to check that call. This CDR3 has 14 amino acids. The germline V gene encodes CDR1 SGHTA and CDR2 FQGTGA. CDR3 protein: CASSRGGLNNEQFF.

The CDR3 reads CATSTRTGYPYNEQFF. The chain employs TRBV15 and TRBJ2-1; TCRdb's D call, TRBD1, is unchecked because there is no DNA. The CDR3 consists of 16 residues. In germline, CDR1 is LNHNV, CDR2 YYDKDF (reference sequence).

The V call is TRBV7-2, the J call TRBJ2-7; lacking DNA, the TRBD2 call made by TCRdb goes unchecked. The length of the CDR3 is 14 residues. Germline CDR1 reads SGHTA; CDR2 reads FQGNSA. The CDR3 sequence: CASSRDYRLAEQYF.

The rearrangement joins TRBV10-3 to TRBJ1-3. Per germline, CDR1 ENHRY and CDR2 SYGVKD. The CDR3 is made up of 13 amino acids. CDR3 amino acids: CATGAGLGNTIYF.